This T cell receptor (beta chain) was captured in a study of blood T cell repertoires in COVID-19. Study-level background: Some COVID-19 samples were acute and others convalescent; all came from the United States, Italy and Spain. T cells, B-cell-depleted T cells, or PBMCs supplied cDNA or gDNA.

As originally analysed: Amplified reference gene primers provided the basis for estimating nucleated cell counts. Profiled with immunoSEQ multiplex PCR; TCRdb holds only in-frame clones, not every one. V, J and clone size derive from that table, while D and trimming were established from the DNA sequence. The sample lists fewer than 120,000 clones; 88% were seen once. Germline trimming cut 2 bases from V and 8 bases from J; bases unmatched to any gene: 6. The CDR3 length is 16 residues. Germline V lookup: CDR1 LGHNA, CDR2 YNFKEQ. Sequenced material: peripheral blood. This sequence originates from a woman aged 50 to 60 with acute or convalescent COVID-19. The chain links TRBV4-2 to TRBJ1-6; TRBD1 matches at 10 bases. Here the CDR3 reads CASSQNPTGGYSPLHF. CDR3 nucleotide sequence: TGTGCCAGCAGCCAAAACCCGACAGGGGGCTATTCACCCCTCCACTTT.